The subject of this entry is one T cell receptor beta chain. The data were taken from a study of control samples from healthy donors and cancer patients. The assay was immunoSEQ multiplex PCR, and TCRdb's table has in-frame clones only and misses some. The sample shows some 90,000 clones, approximately 93% of them seen only once. The germline V and J ends were trimmed by 6 bases and 7 bases, with 7 bases remaining between them. The CDR3 loop spans 11 amino acids. Per germline, CDR1 KGHSH and CDR2 LQKENI. The TCR comes from a woman in her 30s in good health. The chain uses TRBV18 and TRBJ2-1; unclear D gene. The source material was blood. The CDR3 region has the DNA TGTGCCAGCTCTTTTGAGAATGAGCAGTTCTTC. Protein product: CASSFENEQFF.